These 4 T cell receptor beta chains share one sample of origin, sequenced in a study of metastatic and nonmetastatic thyroid tumors. There were no patients who had received any treatment before thyroid surgery. Via MiXCR, TCRdb re-called the PCR reads. The sample lists roughly 12,000 clones, over 20% seen once, with over 12% in the top ten. What was sequenced was adjacent normal tissue. Source of these receptors: a female donor with papillary thyroid cancer or a benign thyroid nodule (not recorded which). Some clones in this sample may be carry-over from other donors' samples.

Within the sample, this clone is medium-sized. The chain recombines TRBV24-1 with TRBJ2-5, with 7 bases lining up with TRBD2. Germline CDR1 and CDR2: KGHDR and SFDVKD. This CDR3 region has 15 residues. The V and J ends lost 0 bases and 0 bases, in that order; junction bases with no gene match: 0. The CDR3 DNA sequence: TGTGCCACCAGTGATTTGGGACTAGACCAAGAGACCCAGTACTTC. Encoded protein: CATSDLGLDQETQYF.

This clone is judged medium-sized. The V gene is TRBV19, the J gene TRBJ1-1; tentative D call: TRBD1 (5 bases). V dropped 7 bases and J dropped 1 base, with 10 bases sitting between them. CDR3 size: 13 residues. Per germline, CDR1 LNHDA and CDR2 SQIVND (reference sequence). The CDR3: CASMGGGNTEAFF. CDR3 nucleotides: TGTGCCAGTATGGGGGGAGGGAACACTGAAGCTTTCTTT.

Ten or more counts support this clone. The chain links TRBV18 to TRBJ2-7, with D possibly TRBD1 on 5 matching bases. Germline-derived CDR1 and CDR2 are KGHSH and LQKENI. The CDR3 is 15 amino acids. Trimming removed 4 bases at V and 3 bases at J, with 16 bases between. Written as DNA, the CDR3 is TGTGCCAGCTCACTAACAGGTCACCAAGGCTACGAGCAGTACTTC. This gives the protein CASSLTGHQGYEQYF.

In its sample, this clone was seen a few times. V usage is TRBV12-3 or TRBV12-4 and J usage is TRBJ1-5; no definite D call. V was pared by 3 bases and J by 6 bases, with 12 bases between. This CDR3 comprises 14 residues. In nucleotides, the CDR3 is TGTGCCAGCAGTTTCGGGCATGTAGGTCAGCCCCAGCATTTT. It yields the protein CASSFGHVGQPQHF.